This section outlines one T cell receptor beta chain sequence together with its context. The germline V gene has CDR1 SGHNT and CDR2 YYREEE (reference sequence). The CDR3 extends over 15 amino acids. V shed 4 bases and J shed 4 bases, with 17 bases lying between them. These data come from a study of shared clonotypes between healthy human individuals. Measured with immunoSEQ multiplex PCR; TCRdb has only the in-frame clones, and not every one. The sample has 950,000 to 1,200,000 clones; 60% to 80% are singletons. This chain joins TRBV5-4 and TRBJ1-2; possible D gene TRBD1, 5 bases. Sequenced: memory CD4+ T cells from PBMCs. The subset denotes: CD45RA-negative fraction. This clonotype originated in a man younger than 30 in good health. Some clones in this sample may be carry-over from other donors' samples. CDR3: CASSPSGDGIYGYTF. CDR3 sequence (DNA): TGTGCCAGCAGCCCTAGCGGGGACGGGATCTATGGCTACACCTTC. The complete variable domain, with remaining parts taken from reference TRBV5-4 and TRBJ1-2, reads ETGVTQSPTHLIKTRGQQVTLRCSSQSGHNTVSWYQQALGQGPQFIFQYYREEENGRGNFPPRFSGLQFPNYSSELNVNALELDDSALYLCASSPSGDGIYGYTFGSGTRLTVV.